These 13 T cell receptor beta chains were all obtained from the same sample, sequenced in a study of CD8 T cells in Susac syndrome. RNA in amounts of roughly 0.5 to 1 ug was reverse transcribed with random hexamers. One entry per CDR3 protein results from TCRdb running MiXCR on the immunoSEQ multiplex PCR reads. The table has some 95,000 distinct CDR3 sequences, over 85% seen once. Sequenced: CD8+ T cells from PBMCs. The receptors stem from a human donor in good health.

V and J are TRBV5-1 and TRBJ1-1, with TRBD1 identical over 9 bases. There are 14 residues in the CDR3. Germline loops: CDR1 SGHRS, CDR2 YFSETQ. Losses at the gene ends were 4 bases for V and 3 bases for J; bases not matched to a gene: 4. The CDR3 sequence: CASSEYRGHTEAFF. In DNA, the CDR3 is TGCGCCAGCAGCGAATACAGGGGGCACACTGAAGCTTTCTTT.

This CDR3 reads CASSLEVSTDEQYF. The CDR3 nucleotides read TGCGCCAGCAGCTTGGAGGTCAGCACGGACGAGCAGTACTTC. This chain uses TRBV5-1 with TRBJ2-7; D not certain. Germline-derived CDR1 and CDR2 are SGHRS and YFSETQ. V shed 0 bases and J shed 5 bases, with 12 bases lying between them. The CDR3 contains 14 residues.

The gene calls are TRBV7-9 and TRBJ2-7; D may be TRBD1 (6 bases). Germline loops: CDR1 SEHNR, CDR2 FQNEAQ (reference sequence). The V end lost 0 bases, the J end lost 0 bases, and 9 bases lay between the germline ends. CDR3 size: 15 residues. The CDR3 spells CASSLAQGRSYEQYF. CDR3 in DNA: TGTGCCAGCAGCTTAGCGCAGGGGCGCTCCTACGAGCAGTACTTC.

The chain has TRBV7-8 and TRBJ2-1, with a weak D call TRBD2 (6 bases). V dropped 0 bases and J dropped 4 bases, with 7 bases sitting between them. The CDR3 covers 14 residues. CDR1 and CDR2 (germline): SGHVS, FQNEAQ. The chain's CDR3 is CASSLAAGYNEQFF. The CDR3 DNA is TGTGCCAGCAGCTTAGCGGCGGGGTACAATGAGCAGTTCTTC.

The genes are TRBV9 and TRBJ2-3; tentatively, D is TRBD1 (6 bases). Deletions cut 4 bases from V and 0 bases from J, with 15 bases between. Germline assignment: CDR1 SGDLS and CDR2 YYNGEE. The CDR3 is made up of 16 amino acids. The CDR3 DNA is TGTGCCAGCAGCACCCGACAGGCGACTAGCACAGATACGCAGTATTTT. It translates to CASSTRQATSTDTQYF.

This clonotype was recorded once. The rearrangement joins TRBV7-9 to TRBJ1-3; 9 bases are shared with TRBD1. CDR3 size: 18 residues. Germline CDR1 SEHNR, CDR2 FQNEAQ (reference sequence). The J segment lost 2 bases and the V segment lost 3 bases, leaving 11 bases of the junction unmatched. Here the CDR3 reads CASSFLPGQGKAGNTIYF. For the CDR3, the DNA is TGTGCCAGCAGCTTTCTACCGGGACAGGGTAAGGCTGGAAACACCATATATTTT.

The chain joins TRBV5-6 to TRBJ2-2; 8 positions agree with TRBD1. Germline V gene lookup returns CDR1 SGHDT and CDR2 YYEEEE. Trimming took 8 bases from V and 2 from J; bases not matched to a gene: 2. This CDR3 is built from 13 residues. CDR3 bases: TGTGCCAGTGGACAGGGAAACACCGGGGAGCTGTTTTTT. It yields the protein CASGQGNTGELFF.

V and J are TRBV4-1 and TRBJ1-6, with 10 bases lining up with TRBD1. This CDR3 has 15 amino acids. Per germline, CDR1 MGHRA and CDR2 YSYEKL. With V trimmed by 3 bases and J by 7 bases, 3 bases remained unmatched. The CDR3 region is CASSQDRGSNSPLHF. In nucleotides, the CDR3 is TGCGCCAGCAGCCAGGACAGGGGGAGCAATTCACCCCTCCACTTT.

The chain uses TRBV20-1 and TRBJ2-7; weak D call: TRBD2 (5 bases). The CDR3 loop spans 15 amino acids. V lost 6 bases to trimming and J lost 3 bases, with 21 bases between them. Germline values: CDR1 DFQATT, CDR2 SNEGSKA (reference sequence). The CDR3 spells CSAAGPSEGVYEQYF. In DNA form, the CDR3 reads TGCAGTGCAGCTGGACCCAGTGAGGGAGTCTACGAGCAGTACTTC.

This chain connects TRBV7-9 to TRBJ1-3; the D is unclear. V lost 7 bases and J lost 0, with 4 bases in between. The CDR3 spans 12 residues. Germline V gene data show CDR1 as SEHNR and CDR2 as FQNEAQ (reference sequence). CDR3 bases: TGTGCCAGCACCAGCTCTGGAAACACCATATATTTT. As protein: CASTSSGNTIYF.

DNA for the CDR3: TGTGCCAGCAGTCCCCAGACAGGGTTGATCTATGGCTACACCTTC. Its translation is CASSPQTGLIYGYTF. The chain recombines TRBV27 with TRBJ1-2; 7 bases line up with TRBD1. The CDR3 has 15 residues. In germline, CDR1 is MNHEY, CDR2 SMNVEV (reference sequence). The ends lost 5 bases at V and 4 bases at J; junction bases unmatched: 10.

This clonotype was seen just once. The chain links TRBV29-1 to TRBJ1-2, with a weak D call TRBD1 (5 bases). This CDR3 has 11 residues. The ends were cut back, 5 bases at V and 8 bases at J, with 12 bases in the middle. CDR1 is SQVTM and CDR2 is ANQGSEA in the germline V gene. For the CDR3, the DNA is TGCAGCGTTTCGGGACCGGAGGGCTACACCTTC. This encodes CSVSGPEGYTF. Full variable domain (outside the CDR3, taken from reference TRBV29-1 and TRBJ1-2): SAVISQKPSRDICQRGTSLTIQCQVDSQVTMMFWYRQQPGQSLTLIATANQGSEATYESGFVIDKFPISRPNLTFSTLTVSNMSPEDSSIYLCSVSGPEGYTFGSGTRLTVV.

The chain uses TRBV29-1 and TRBJ1-1, with D possibly being TRBD1 (5 bases). Germline assignment: CDR1 SQVTM and CDR2 ANQGSEA. Trimming pared 0 bases from V and 6 bases from J, leaving 14 bases between. The CDR3 contains 14 residues. CDR3 bases: TGCAGCGTTGAAGAAGGGGCAGGGTATCCTGAAGCTTTCTTT. This gives the protein CSVEEGAGYPEAFF.